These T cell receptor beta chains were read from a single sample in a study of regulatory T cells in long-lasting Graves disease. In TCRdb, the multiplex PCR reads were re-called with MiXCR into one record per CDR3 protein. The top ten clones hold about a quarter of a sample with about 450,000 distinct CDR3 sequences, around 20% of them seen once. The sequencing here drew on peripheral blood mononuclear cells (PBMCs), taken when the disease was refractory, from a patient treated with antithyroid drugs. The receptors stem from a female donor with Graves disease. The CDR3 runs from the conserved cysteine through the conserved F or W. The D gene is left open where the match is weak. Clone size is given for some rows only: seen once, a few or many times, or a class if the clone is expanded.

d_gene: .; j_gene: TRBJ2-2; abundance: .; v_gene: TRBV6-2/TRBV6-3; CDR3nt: TGTGCCAGCAGCAAGGGGTCTAGCTACACCGGGGAGCTGTTTTTT; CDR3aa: CASSKGSSYTGELFF
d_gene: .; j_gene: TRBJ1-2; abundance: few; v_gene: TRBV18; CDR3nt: TGTGCCAGCTCACCAACGGACAATACTAACTATGGCTACACCTTC; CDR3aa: CASSPTDNTNYGYTF
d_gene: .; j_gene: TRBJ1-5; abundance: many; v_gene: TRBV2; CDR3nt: TGTGCCAGCGAAAGGAGTTATAGCAATCAGCCCCAGCATTTT; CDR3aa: CASERSYSNQPQHF
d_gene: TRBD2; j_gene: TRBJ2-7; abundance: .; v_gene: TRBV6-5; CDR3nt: TGTGCCAGCAGTTACTCGGTCCTAGCGGGGTCCGAGCAGTACTTC; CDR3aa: CASSYSVLAGSEQYF
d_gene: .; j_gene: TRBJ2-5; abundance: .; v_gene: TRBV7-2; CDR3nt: TGTGCCAGCAGCTTTAGCGGAAGGGAGACCCAGTACTTC; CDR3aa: CASSFSGRETQYF
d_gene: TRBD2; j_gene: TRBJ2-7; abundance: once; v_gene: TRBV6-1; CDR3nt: TGTGCCAGCAGTGGACTAGCGGGGATCTACGAGCAGTACTTC; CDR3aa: CASSGLAGIYEQYF
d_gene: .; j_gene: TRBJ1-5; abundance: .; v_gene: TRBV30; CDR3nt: TGTGCCTGGAGTTCAGGGAGGGGTAATCAGCCCCAGCATTTT; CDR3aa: CAWSSGRGNQPQHF
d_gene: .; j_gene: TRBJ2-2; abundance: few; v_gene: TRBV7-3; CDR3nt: TGTGCCAGCAGCTTAAGAACTCTGAACACCGGGGAGCTGTTTTTT; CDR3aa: CASSLRTLNTGELFF
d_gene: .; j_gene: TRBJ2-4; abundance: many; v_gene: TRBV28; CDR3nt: TGTGCCAGCAGTTTAGTTGATTCGGCCAAAAACATTCAGTACTTC; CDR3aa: CASSLVDSAKNIQYF
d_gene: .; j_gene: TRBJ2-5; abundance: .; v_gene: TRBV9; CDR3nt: TGTGCCAGCAGCGTAGAGCAGGGCACTCCTCGGGAGACCCAGTACTTC; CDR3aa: CASSVEQGTPRETQYF
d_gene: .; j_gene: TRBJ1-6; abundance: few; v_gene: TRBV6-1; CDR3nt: TGTGCCAGCACCAAAAGCCGGGACCCGAGCGGTTCACCCCTCCACTTT; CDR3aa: CASTKSRDPSGSPLHF
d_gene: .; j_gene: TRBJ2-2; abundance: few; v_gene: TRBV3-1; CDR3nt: TGTGCCAGCAGCCAAGACCCGGCAACCAGGACCGGGGAGCTGTTTTTT; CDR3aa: CASSQDPATRTGELFF
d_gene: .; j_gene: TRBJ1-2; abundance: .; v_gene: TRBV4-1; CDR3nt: TGCGCCAGCAGCCAAGATCAGGGGAATTATGGCTACACCTTC; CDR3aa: CASSQDQGNYGYTF
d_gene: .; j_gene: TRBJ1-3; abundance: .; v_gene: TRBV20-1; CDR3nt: TGCAGTGCGCCGGCGGGGTCTGGAAACACCATATATTTT; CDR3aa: CSAPAGSGNTIYF
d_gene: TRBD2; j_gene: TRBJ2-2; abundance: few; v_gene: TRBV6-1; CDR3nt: TGTGCCAGCAAACTAGCGGGAGTCGGGGAGCTGTTTTTT; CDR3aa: CASKLAGVGELFF
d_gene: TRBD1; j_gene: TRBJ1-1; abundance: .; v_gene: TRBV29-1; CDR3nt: TGCAGCGCCCAAAACAGGGGATTGCGAGCTTTCTTT; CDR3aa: CSAQNRGLRAFF
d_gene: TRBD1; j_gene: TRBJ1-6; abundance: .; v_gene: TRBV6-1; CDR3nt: TGTGCCAGCAGTGACAGGGGGGTTCCCCACTTT; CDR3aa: CASSDRGVPHF
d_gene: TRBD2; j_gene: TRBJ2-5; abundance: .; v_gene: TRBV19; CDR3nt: TGTGCCACCAGAGGGGCGGGAGCGCAAGAGACCCAGTACTTC; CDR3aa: CATRGAGAQETQYF
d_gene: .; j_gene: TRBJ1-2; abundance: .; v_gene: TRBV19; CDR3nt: TGTGCCAGTAGTATCTACCAAGGAACCCGGCTTGGCTACACCTTC; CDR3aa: CASSIYQGTRLGYTF
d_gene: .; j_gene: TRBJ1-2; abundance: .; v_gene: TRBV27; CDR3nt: TGTGCCAGCAGTTTATCTCCAGATTCCTATGGCTACACCTTC; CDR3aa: CASSLSPDSYGYTF
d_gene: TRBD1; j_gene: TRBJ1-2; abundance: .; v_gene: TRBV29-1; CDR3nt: TGCAGCGTAAGGGACAGTACTAACTATGGCTACACCTTC; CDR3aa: CSVRDSTNYGYTF
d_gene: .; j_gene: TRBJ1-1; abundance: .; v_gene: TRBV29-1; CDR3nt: TGCAGCGGACTTACCGGACTACGGAACACTGAAGCTTTCTTT; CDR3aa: CSGLTGLRNTEAFF
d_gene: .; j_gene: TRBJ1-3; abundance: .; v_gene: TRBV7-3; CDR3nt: TGTGCCAGCAGCTTAAAGCACCCTAACTCTGGAAACACCATATATTTT; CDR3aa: CASSLKHPNSGNTIYF
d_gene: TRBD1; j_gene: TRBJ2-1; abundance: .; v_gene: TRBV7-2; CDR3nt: TGTGCCAGCAGCCCGGGACAGGGGTACAATGAGCAGTTCTTC; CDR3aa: CASSPGQGYNEQFF
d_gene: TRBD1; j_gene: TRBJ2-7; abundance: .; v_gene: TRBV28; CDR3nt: TGTGCCAGCAGTTTCTCAGGGGGATACGAGCAGTACTTC; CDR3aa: CASSFSGGYEQYF
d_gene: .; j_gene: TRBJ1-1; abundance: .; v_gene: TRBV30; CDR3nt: TGTGCTCAATGGAGGCTTATCAACACTGAAGCTTTCTTT; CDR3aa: CAQWRLINTEAFF
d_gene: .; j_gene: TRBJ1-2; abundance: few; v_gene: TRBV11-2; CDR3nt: TGTGCCAGCAGCTCGGGGTCGATACGGTGGGGCTACACCTTC; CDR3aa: CASSSGSIRWGYTF